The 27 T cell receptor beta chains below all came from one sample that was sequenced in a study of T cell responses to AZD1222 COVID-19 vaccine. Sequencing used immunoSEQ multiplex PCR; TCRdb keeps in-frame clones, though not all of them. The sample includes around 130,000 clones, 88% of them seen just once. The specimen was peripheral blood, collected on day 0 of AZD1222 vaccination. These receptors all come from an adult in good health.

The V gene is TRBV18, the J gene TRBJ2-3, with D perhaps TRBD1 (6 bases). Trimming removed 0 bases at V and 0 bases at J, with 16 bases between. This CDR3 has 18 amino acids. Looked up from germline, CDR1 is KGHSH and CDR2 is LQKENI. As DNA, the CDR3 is TGTGCCAGCTCACCACCCCGTCAGGGGCGCGGAAGCACAGATACGCAGTATTTT. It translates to CASSPPRQGRGSTDTQYF.

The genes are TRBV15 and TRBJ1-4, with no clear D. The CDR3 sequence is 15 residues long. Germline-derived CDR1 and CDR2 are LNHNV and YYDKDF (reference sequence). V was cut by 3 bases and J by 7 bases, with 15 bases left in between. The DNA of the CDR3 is TGTGCCACCAGCAGTGGGCGTACCCCCTCTGAAAAACTGTTTTTT. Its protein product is CATSSGRTPSEKLFF.

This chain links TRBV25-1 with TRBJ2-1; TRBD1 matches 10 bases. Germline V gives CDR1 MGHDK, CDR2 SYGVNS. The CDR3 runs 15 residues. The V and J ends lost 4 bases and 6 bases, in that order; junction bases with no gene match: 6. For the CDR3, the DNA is TGTGCCAGCAGTGTTAGACAGGGGGCGGTCAATGAGCAGTTCTTC. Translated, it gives CASSVRQGAVNEQFF.

The CDR3 nucleotides read TGTGCCAGCAGTTACTCAGGACAGGGTGGCTATGGCTACACCTTC. It specifies CASSYSGQGGYGYTF. This chain joins TRBV6-6 and TRBJ1-2; 8 nucleotides agree with TRBD1. CDR1 MNHNY and CDR2 SVGAGI come from the germline V gene (reference sequence). CDR3 length equals 15 residues. The ends lost 0 bases at V and 4 bases at J; junction bases unmatched: 4.

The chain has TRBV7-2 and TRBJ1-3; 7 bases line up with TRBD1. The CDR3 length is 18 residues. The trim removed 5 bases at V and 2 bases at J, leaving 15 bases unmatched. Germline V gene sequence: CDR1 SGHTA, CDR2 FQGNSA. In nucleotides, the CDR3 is TGTGCCAGCAGCCATACCTCCCCACAGGGGCTACCTGGAAACACCATATATTTT. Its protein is CASSHTSPQGLPGNTIYF.

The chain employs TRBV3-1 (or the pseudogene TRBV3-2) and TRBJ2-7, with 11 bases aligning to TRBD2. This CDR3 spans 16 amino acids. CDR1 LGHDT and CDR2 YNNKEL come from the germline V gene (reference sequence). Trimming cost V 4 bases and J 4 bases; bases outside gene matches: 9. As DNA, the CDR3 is TGTGCCAGCAGCCCGGGTATAGCGGGAGGGCCTTACGAGCAGTACTTC. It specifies CASSPGIAGGPYEQYF.

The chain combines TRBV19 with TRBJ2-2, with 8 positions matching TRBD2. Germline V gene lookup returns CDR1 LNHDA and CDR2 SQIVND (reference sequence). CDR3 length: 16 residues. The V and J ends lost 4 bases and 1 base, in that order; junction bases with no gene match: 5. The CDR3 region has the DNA TGTGCCAGTAGTAAGGGACTAGGGGAGAACACCGGGGAGCTGTTTTTT. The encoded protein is CASSKGLGENTGELFF.

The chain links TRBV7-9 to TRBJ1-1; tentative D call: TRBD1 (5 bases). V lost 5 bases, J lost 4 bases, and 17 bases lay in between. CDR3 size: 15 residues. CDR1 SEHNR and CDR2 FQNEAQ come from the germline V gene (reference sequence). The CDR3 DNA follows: TGTGCCAGCAGCATATATCAGGGTGCACCCACTGAAGCTTTCTTT. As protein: CASSIYQGAPTEAFF.

CDR3 bases: TGCGCCAGCAGGTTACAGTCGACTAATGAAAAACTGTTTTTT. The encoded protein is CASRLQSTNEKLFF. The chain recombines TRBV5-1 with TRBJ1-4; D is ambiguous. Germline V CDR1 and CDR2: SGHRS, YFSETQ. V gave up 5 bases and J gave up 2 bases, with 10 bases separating them. This CDR3 region has 14 residues.

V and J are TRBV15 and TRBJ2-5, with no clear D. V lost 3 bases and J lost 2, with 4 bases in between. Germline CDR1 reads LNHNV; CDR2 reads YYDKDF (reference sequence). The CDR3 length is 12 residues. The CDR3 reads CATSSIQETQYF. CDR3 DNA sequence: TGTGCCACCAGCAGCATACAAGAGACCCAGTACTTC.

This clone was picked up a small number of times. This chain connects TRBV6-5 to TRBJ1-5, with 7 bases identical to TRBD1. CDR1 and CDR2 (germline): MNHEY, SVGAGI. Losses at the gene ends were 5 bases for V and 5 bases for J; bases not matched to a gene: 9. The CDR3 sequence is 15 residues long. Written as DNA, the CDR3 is TGTGCCAGCAGTCCAAGACAGGGTAGGGATCAGCCCCAGCATTTT. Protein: CASSPRQGRDQPQHF.

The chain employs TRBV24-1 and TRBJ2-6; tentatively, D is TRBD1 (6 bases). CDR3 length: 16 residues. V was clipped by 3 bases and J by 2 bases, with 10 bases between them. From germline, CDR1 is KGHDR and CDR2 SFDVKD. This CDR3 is CATSDGGQPGANVLTF. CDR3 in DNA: TGTGCCACCAGTGATGGAGGACAGCCTGGGGCCAACGTCCTGACTTTC.

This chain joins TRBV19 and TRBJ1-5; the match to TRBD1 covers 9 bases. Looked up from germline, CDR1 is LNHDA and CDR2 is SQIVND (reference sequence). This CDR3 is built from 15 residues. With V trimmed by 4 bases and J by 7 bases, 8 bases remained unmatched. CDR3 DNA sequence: TGTGCCAGTAGTACCCACAGGGGGCAGGGACAGCCCCAGCATTTT. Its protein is CASSTHRGQGQPQHF.

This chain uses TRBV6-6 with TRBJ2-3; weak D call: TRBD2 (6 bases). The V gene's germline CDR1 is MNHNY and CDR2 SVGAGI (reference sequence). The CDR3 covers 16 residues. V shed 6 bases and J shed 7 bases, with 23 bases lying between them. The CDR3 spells CASSPRGGTSGNTQYF. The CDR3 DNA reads TGTGCCAGCAGCCCCCGAGGCGGGACTTCCGGGAATACGCAGTATTTT.

CDR3 in DNA: TGCGCCAGCAGCCCGAATGCCCGCTCGGGTAATGAGCAGTTCTTC. Protein product: CASSPNARSGNEQFF. The V and J genes are TRBV4-3 and TRBJ2-1; no clear D. Trimming took 4 bases from V and 7 from J, leaving 17 bases between them. This CDR3 is 15 amino acids long. Germline V lookup: CDR1 LGHNA, CDR2 YSLEER.

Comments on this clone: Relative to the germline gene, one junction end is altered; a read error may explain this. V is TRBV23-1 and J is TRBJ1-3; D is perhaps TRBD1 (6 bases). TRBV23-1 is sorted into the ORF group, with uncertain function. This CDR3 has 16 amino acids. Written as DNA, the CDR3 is TGCGCCAGCTGTCAGGGGACCGACGACTCTGGAAACACCATATATTTT. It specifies CASCQGTDDSGNTIYF.

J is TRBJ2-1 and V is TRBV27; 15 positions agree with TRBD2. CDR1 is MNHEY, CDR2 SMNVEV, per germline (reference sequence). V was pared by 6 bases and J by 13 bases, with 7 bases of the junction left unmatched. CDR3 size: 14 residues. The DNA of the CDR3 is TGTGCCAGCAGCTCGGGACTAGCGGGGGGCCAACAGTTCTTC. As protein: CASSSGLAGGQQFF.

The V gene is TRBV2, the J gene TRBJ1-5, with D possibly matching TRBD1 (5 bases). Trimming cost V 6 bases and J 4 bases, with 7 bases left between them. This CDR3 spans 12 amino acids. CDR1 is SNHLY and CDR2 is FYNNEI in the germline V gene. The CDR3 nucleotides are TGTGCCAGCAGGAGACAGAATCAGCCCCAGCATTTT. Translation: CASRRQNQPQHF.

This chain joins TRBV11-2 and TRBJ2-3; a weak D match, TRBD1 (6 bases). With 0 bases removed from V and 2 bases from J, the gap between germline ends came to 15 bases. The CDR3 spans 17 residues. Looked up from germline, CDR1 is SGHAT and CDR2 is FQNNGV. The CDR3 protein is CASSLEGAGHPTDTQYF. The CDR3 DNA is TGTGCCAGCAGCTTAGAGGGGGCGGGCCACCCCACAGATACGCAGTATTTT.

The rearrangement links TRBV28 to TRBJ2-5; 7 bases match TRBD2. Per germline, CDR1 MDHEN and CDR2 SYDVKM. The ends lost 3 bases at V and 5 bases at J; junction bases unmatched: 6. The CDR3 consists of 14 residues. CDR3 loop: CASSLVGEGETQYF. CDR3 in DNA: TGTGCCAGCAGTTTGGTAGGGGAGGGCGAGACCCAGTACTTC.

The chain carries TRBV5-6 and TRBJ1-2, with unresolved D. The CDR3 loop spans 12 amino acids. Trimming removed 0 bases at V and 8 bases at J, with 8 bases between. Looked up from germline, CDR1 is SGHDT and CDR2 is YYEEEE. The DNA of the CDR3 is TGTGCCAGCAGCTTGGTGGTGGGGGGCTACACCTTC. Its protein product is CASSLVVGGYTF.

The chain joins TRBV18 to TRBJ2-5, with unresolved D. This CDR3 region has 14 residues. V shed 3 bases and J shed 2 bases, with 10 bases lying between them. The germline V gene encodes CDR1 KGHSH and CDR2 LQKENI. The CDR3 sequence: CASSPLELQETQYF. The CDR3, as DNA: TGTGCCAGCTCACCCCTGGAACTTCAAGAGACCCAGTACTTC.

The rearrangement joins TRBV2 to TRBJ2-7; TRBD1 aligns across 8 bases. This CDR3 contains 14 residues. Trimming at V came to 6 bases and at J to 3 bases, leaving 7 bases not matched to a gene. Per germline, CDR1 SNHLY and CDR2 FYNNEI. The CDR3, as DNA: TGTGCCAGCAGGGGGGACAGGTGGGACTACGAGCAGTACTTC. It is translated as CASRGDRWDYEQYF.

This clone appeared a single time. CDR3 nucleotide sequence: TGCGCCAGCAGGGGACTAGCGGGGGACCACAATGAGCAGTTCTTC. Its translation: CASRGLAGDHNEQFF. The rearrangement joins TRBV5-1 to TRBJ2-1, with 14 bases fitting TRBD2. The CDR3 runs to 15 residues. Germline V CDR1 and CDR2: SGHRS, YFSETQ. With V trimmed by 5 bases and J by 5 bases, 3 bases remained unmatched.

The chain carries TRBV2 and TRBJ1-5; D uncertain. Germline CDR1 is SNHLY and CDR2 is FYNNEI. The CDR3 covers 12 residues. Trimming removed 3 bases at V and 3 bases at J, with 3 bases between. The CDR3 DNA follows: TGTGCCAGCAGTGACGACAATCAGCCCCAGCATTTT. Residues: CASSDDNQPQHF.

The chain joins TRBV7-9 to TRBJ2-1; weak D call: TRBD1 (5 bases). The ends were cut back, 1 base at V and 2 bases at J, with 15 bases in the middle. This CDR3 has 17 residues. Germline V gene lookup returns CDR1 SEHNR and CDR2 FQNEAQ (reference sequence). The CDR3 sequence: CASSLDTFLGPYNEQFF. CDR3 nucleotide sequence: TGTGCCAGCAGCTTAGATACCTTCCTGGGGCCCTACAATGAGCAGTTCTTC.

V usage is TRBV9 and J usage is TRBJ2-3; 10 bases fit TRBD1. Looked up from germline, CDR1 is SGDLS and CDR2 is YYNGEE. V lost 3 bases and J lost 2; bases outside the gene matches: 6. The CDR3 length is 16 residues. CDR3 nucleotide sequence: TGTGCCAGCAGCGCCTCCGGGACAGGGGTCACAGATACGCAGTATTTT. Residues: CASSASGTGVTDTQYF. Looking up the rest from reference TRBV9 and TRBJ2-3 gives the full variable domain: DSGVTQTPKHLITATGQRVTLRCSPRSGDLSVYWYQQSLDQGLQFLIQYYNGEERAKGNILERFSAQQFPDLHSELNLSSLELGDSALYFCASSASGTGVTDTQYFGPGTRLTVL.